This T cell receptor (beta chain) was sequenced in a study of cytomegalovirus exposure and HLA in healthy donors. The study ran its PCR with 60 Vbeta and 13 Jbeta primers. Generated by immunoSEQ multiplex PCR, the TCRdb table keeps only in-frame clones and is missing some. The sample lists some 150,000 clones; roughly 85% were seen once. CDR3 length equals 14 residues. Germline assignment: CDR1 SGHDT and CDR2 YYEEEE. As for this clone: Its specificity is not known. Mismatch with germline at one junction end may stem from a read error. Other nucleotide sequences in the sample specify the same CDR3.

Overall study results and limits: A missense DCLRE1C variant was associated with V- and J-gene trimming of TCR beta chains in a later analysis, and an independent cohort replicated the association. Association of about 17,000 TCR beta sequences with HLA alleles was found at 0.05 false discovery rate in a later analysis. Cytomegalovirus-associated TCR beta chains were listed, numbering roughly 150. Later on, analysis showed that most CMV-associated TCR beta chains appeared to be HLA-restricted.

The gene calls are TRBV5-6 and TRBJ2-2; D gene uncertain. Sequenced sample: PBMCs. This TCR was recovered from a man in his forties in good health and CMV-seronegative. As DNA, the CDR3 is TGCGCCAGCAGCTCCCGGGTCAACACCGGGGAGCTGTTTTTT. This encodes CASSSRVNTGELFF.